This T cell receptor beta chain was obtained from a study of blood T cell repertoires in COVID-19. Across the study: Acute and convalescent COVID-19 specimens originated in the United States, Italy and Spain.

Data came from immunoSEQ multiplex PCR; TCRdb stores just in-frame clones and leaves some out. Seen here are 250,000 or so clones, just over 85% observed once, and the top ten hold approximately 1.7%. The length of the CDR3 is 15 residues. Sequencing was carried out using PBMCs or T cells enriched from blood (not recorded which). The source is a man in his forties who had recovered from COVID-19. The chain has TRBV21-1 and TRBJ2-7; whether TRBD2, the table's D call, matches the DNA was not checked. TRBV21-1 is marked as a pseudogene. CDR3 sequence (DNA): TGTGCCAGCAGCAAAGGTCGGCTAGTGGTCTACGAGCAGTACTTC. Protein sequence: CASSKGRLVVYEQYF.